Listed here is a single TCR beta chain. Its antigen is as yet unknown. This clone may be a read error of a much larger clone one base away. The library came from three nested PCR rounds adapted from ARM-PCR protocols. One entry per CDR3 protein results from TCRdb running MiXCR on the multiplex PCR reads. Among over 110,000 distinct CDR3 sequences, 66% were seen once, and the ten largest hold roughly 20%. This entry is derived from a study of tumor and adjacent non-tumor tissue in lung cancer. Overall study: There were some 11 adenocarcinoma, a couple of squamous cell carcinoma and 1 small cell lung cancer cases. Stage I to III disease affected approximately 11 men and several women aged roughly 31 to 76.

Study results and limitations: Compared with tumor, normal lung showed significantly lower TCR diversity.

This sample's RNA came from whole unsorted tissue. The receptor comes from a man in his 60s with small cell lung cancer. The material sequenced was lung tumor tissue.

DNA of the CDR3: TGTGCCAGCAGCCAGGGGCCCGGGGGGGTCCTCGGAGATACGCAGTATTTT. Amino acids: CASSQGPGGVLGDTQYF. This chain joins TRBV4-2 and TRBJ2-3; the match to TRBD2 covers 8 bases. The V and J ends lost 3 bases and 5 bases, in that order; junction bases with no gene match: 13. The CDR3 covers 17 residues. Germline CDR1 LGHNA, CDR2 YNFKEQ.